The clone carrying this T cell receptor beta chain was found once. Its antigen remains unknown. Treatment defined: approximately nine-day PBMC culture with coronavirus spike peptide pools or control peptides (ViraFEST assay). CD4+ T cells that had been cultured provided DNA sequenced with the Oncomine TCR Beta short-read assay. Cultured CD4+ T cells were the source of extracted genomic DNA. TCRdb re-called the PCR reads through MiXCR, storing one row per CDR3 protein. Of about 14,000 distinct CDR3 sequences listed, around 50% are singletons. The data were obtained in a study of vaccination and CD4 T cells after COVID-19. Background on the study: At a median roughly 100 days (range 35 to 161) after diagnosis, post-COVID samples were drawn.

Overall study results and limits: Recorded median SARS-CoV-2-reactive clonotype numbers increased from about 20 to 38 without reaching significance.

The V end lost 5 bases, the J end lost 5 bases, and 21 bases lay between the germline ends. The CDR3 contains 15 residues. Germline V gene data show CDR1 as DFQATT and CDR2 as SNEGSKA (reference sequence). The clonotype originates from a human donor who had recovered from COVID-19. The sample was CD4+ T cells from blood, cultured in vitro. The V and J genes are TRBV20-1 and TRBJ2-5, with TRBD1 as a possible D gene (6 bases). The CDR3 sequence is CSASSPGTWAETQYF. The CDR3 DNA reads TGCAGTGCTTCAAGTCCCGGGACATGGGCCGAGACCCAGTACTTC.